The sequence of this T cell receptor (beta chain) was determined in a study of T-cell memory formation after mild COVID-19. Across the whole study: TCR clusters mostly belonged to single donors.

This clonotype was seen more than once but under ten times. The antigen remains undetermined. Study-level points and caveats: Clones contracting over day 15 to 85 were CD4/CD8 balanced, with later expanders leaning CD4+.

TCRdb reanalysed the 5' RACE reads using MiXCR and keeps one entry per CDR3 protein. The table has under 250,000 distinct CDR3 sequences, about 16% seen once; the top ten hold under 2.5%. Germline loops: CDR1 MNHEY, CDR2 SVGAGI. V was pared by 5 bases and J by 5 bases, with 10 bases between. The CDR3 covers 12 residues. Sequenced material: PBMCs or a T cell subset sorted from them (not recorded which). The TCR was taken from an adult woman who had mild COVID-19 (a few samples of this study predate the infection). Cell type and time point are not known. V and J are TRBV6-5 and TRBJ2-7; unclear D gene. The CDR3 here is CASSSGRNEQYF. The DNA for the CDR3 is TGTGCCAGCAGTAGTGGCCGTAACGAGCAGTACTTC.